The clone carrying this TCR beta chain occurred many times. Its antigen is unidentified. The V end lost 5 bases, the J end lost 0 bases, and 8 bases lay between the germline ends. CDR1 is MNHNS and CDR2 is SASEGT in the germline V gene. The CDR3 is 15 amino acids. Libraries of TCR beta came from quantitative 5'-RACE with molecular barcodes. TCRdb re-analysed the 5' RACE reads in MiXCR, keeping a single row per CDR3 protein. The sample has hundreds of thousands of distinct CDR3 sequences; roughly 26% are singletons. This record comes from a study of CD8 T cells in ankylosing spondylitis. Study-wide results and limits: The disease-linked clones had a CD8+ phenotype and low blood frequencies. Existing reports had already noted some motif variants in reactive arthritis synovial fluid and blood. Reports say disease-linked clones showed up significantly more in matched ankylosing spondylitis synovial fluid.

This receptor was taken from a male donor with ankylosing spondylitis or in good health (not recorded which). What was sequenced was blood, either unsorted or a sorted T cell fraction (not recorded which). The chain links TRBV6-1 to TRBJ2-6; D call uncertain. The CDR3 is CASSPRASGANVLTF. The CDR3 DNA reads TGTGCCAGCAGTCCCCGGGCCTCTGGGGCCAACGTCCTGACTTTC.